These T cell receptor beta chains were read from a single sample in a study of blood T cell repertoires in COVID-19. Data came from immunoSEQ multiplex PCR; TCRdb stores just in-frame clones and leaves some out. The table includes 200,000 or so clones, about nine tenths detected once. Source material: PBMCs or T cells enriched from blood (not recorded which). These receptors all come from a woman between 25 and 40 years old who had recovered from COVID-19. CDR3s include the opening cysteine and the closing phenylalanine or tryptophan. A D gene is named only where the DNA matches it firmly. Expanded clones are given a class, and other clones once, few, many or no size at all.

D,size,V,CDR3
-,once,TRBV29-1,CSVVGGALYEQYF
TRBD1,-,TRBV6-5,CASSRQGTYGYTF
TRBD1,-,TRBV29-1,CSATGGSTEAFF
TRBD2,-,TRBV7-9,CASLAGGPGTQYF
-,-,TRBV19,CASRTVGSYEQYF
TRBD1,-,TRBV5-1,CASSLGQGSSPLHF
-,-,TRBV12-3/TRBV12-4,CASSGEREETQYF
-,-,TRBV7-9,CASSSQPQGTEAFF
-,-,TRBV27,CASSLTTSSYNEQFF
-,once,TRBV7-2,CASSGRWGVDETQYF
-,-,TRBV7-9,CASSGRDKLAGNTIYF
-,-,TRBV4-3,CASSQGASGDRNTIYF
TRBD1,-,TRBV9,CASSVGTDTMNTEAFF
TRBD1,-,TRBV15,CATSRDLPGTGTGGSYEQYF
-,-,TRBV7-9,CASSLAQSSYEQYF
-,-,TRBV4-1,CASSQEKRGGRRGSSYEQYF
TRBD1,few,TRBV5-1,CASSRTGTDNSPLHF
-,-,TRBV5-1,CASSGGDTTNGYTF
-,-,TRBV11-2,CASSGHGGHETQYF
-,-,TRBV18,CASSPPLRVQTTEAFF
TRBD1,-,TRBV15,CATSRSDRGTDTQYF
-,-,TRBV4-3,CASSQGATDNEQFF
TRBD1,once,TRBV19,CASSRTGGTDTQYF
-,-,TRBV7-6,CASSLSPSGDNEQFF
TRBD1,-,TRBV5-1,CASSLGGVSYNEQFF
-,-,TRBV5-1,CASRSEAGTSTDTQYF
TRBD1,-,TRBV27,CASSPLPGQGQPQHF
TRBD1,-,TRBV19,CASSKQGAPGNYGYTF
-,-,TRBV15,CATSRVRQASTEAFF
-,-,TRBV6-2/TRBV6-3,CASSYRELSNQPQHF
TRBD1,-,TRBV4-1,CASSQPGQNYGYTF
TRBD2,once,TRBV19,CASSNGGGLTDTQYF
TRBD2,once,TRBV19,CASSLASGGSYNEQFF
-,-,TRBV5-1,CASSLQRGTRVNTEAFF
-,-,TRBV29-1,CSVEQGGENIQYF
TRBD1,-,TRBV7-9,CASSERQGRLAEAFF
TRBD2,-,TRBV23-1,CASSHPSGEVSYNEQFF